This T cell receptor (beta chain) originates from a study of blood T cell repertoires in COVID-19. Study at large: The United States, Italy and Spain were the sources of the acute and convalescent COVID-19 samples. T cells, B-cell-depleted T cells, or PBMCs supplied cDNA or gDNA.

This CDR3 is 14 amino acids long. Germline trimming cut 6 bases from V and 5 bases from J; bases unmatched to any gene: 7. Germline CDR1 and CDR2: LGHDT and YNNKEL (reference sequence). In the authors' workflow: Amplification from reference gene primers served as the basis for estimated nucleated cell counts. The data were produced by immunoSEQ multiplex PCR, yet TCRdb's version contains in-frame clones alone and is incomplete. The V and J calls and clone size are taken from that table; D and trimming were inferred from the DNA. The data contain 160,000 or so clones, approximately 86% of them singletons.

The chain combines TRBV3-1 (or the pseudogene TRBV3-2) with TRBJ2-1, with 7 positions matching TRBD2. The sample consisted of peripheral blood. This clonotype was obtained from a woman between 55 and 75 years old who had recovered from COVID-19. Here the CDR3 reads CASRSGVTHNEQFF. CDR3 nucleotides: TGTGCCAGCAGAAGCGGGGTAACCCACAATGAGCAGTTCTTC.